This T cell receptor (beta chain) was sequenced in a study of T-cell reconstitution after alpha-beta-depleted transplantation in children. The study, taken as a whole, reports: It was surviving recipient T cells and thymic progenitors that gave some patients high TCRbeta diversity at day 60.

Trimming shortened V by 7 bases and J by 5 bases, and 19 bases separated the two germline ends. The CDR3 totals 15 residues. Germline V lookup: CDR1 MNHNS, CDR2 SASEGT. Library preparation (for TCRbeta) was performed with unique molecular identifiers. TCRdb reprocessed the PCR reads via MiXCR and lists one record per CDR3 protein. This sample carries approximately 800,000 distinct CDR3 sequences, about 16% of them seen once, and the ten largest clones take about 5%. A word on this clonotype: Its antigen is unknown.

The genes are TRBV6-1 and TRBJ2-3; tentatively, D is TRBD1 (6 bases). The sequenced sample was PBMCs, mostly from graft donor cells, obtained 360 days after TCRalphabeta/CD19-depleted stem cell transplant. This receptor was obtained from a male patient aged 10 to 17 who had a stem cell transplant for acute lymphoblastic leukemia, so the T cells may come from the graft donor. CDR3 protein: CASTLFHQTGDTQYF. DNA of the CDR3: TGTGCCAGCACCCTATTCCACCAGACAGGAGATACGCAGTATTTT.